This T cell receptor (beta chain) is drawn from a study of metastatic and nonmetastatic thyroid tumors. The CDR3 is 14 amino acids. The germline CDR1 and CDR2 sequences are MGHRA and YSYEKL. Deletions cut 1 base from V and 2 bases from J, with 6 bases between. Original analysis: Clinicopathological groups supplied CDR3 differences that were used to build a distant-metastasis classifier for papillary thyroid cancer. With MiXCR, TCRdb called clones anew from the PCR reads. TCRdb's processing, not the authors' own work, is the source of the V and J calls. This table has 45,000 or so clones, roughly 4% appearing once. Until they underwent thyroid surgery, no patient had received any treatment. At least ten counts were recorded for this clone.

The V call is TRBV4-1, the J call TRBJ1-5; no definite D call. The receptor was derived from a female donor with papillary thyroid cancer or a benign thyroid nodule (not recorded which). Some clones in this sample may be carry-over from other donors' samples. The sequencing sample was made of blood. CDR3: CASSQGTGNQPQHF. CDR3 DNA: TGCGCCAGCAGCCAAGGCACCGGCAATCAGCCCCAGCATTTT.